A selection of T cell receptor beta chains follows, all from one sample in a study of OX40 agonist ivuxolimab in advanced cancers. Method: immunoSEQ multiplex PCR; TCRdb's copy keeps in-frame clones and lacks some. The sample shows roughly 81,000 clones, roughly 88% of them seen only once. The sequencing used CD4+ or CD8+ T cells sorted from blood, collected in a trial of the OX40 agonist ivuxolimab. The origin of the receptors is an adult with an advanced solid tumor such as melanoma, head and neck, liver or kidney cancer. The CDR3 runs from the conserved cysteine through the conserved F or W. Each record gives: D gene, J gene, clone size, V gene, CDR3 protein, CDR3 DNA. D genes are given only for firm matches. Size values are once, few and many counts, or a class for expanded clones, and some rows have none.

- TRBJ2-1 once TRBV7-3 CASSLPGTEQFF TGTGCCAGCAGCTTGCCGGGTACTGAGCAGTTCTTC
- TRBJ1-1 - TRBV6-1 CASRWTEMNTEAFF TGTGCCAGCAGGTGGACGGAAATGAACACTGAAGCTTTCTTT
TRBD2 TRBJ2-3 - TRBV27 CASSLAGGPAADTQYF TGTGCCAGCAGTTTAGCGGGGGGCCCCGCCGCAGATACGCAGTATTTT
TRBD2 TRBJ2-3 - TRBV10-3 CAISRGTSGESGTDTQYF TGTGCCATCAGCCGAGGGACTAGCGGGGAGAGCGGCACAGATACGCAGTATTTT
TRBD1 TRBJ2-7 - TRBV7-9 CASSRPLGQGNYEQYF TGTGCCAGCAGCCGCCCCCTGGGACAGGGAAATTACGAGCAGTACTTC
- TRBJ2-1 - TRBV5-1 CASSLNVAVSSYNEQFF TGCGCCAGCAGCTTGAACGTAGCGGTGAGCTCCTACAATGAGCAGTTCTTC
- TRBJ2-7 - TRBV5-1 CASSFGYEQYF TGCGCCAGCAGCTTTGGCTACGAGCAGTACTTC
- TRBJ1-1 - TRBV5-4 CASSFRDGNTEAFF TGTGCCAGCAGCTTCCGGGACGGAAACACTGAAGCTTTCTTT
TRBD2 TRBJ2-4 - TRBV7-6 CASSPGLAGSIQYF TGTGCCAGCAGCCCAGGACTAGCGGGAAGCATTCAGTACTTC
- TRBJ1-2 - TRBV6-6 CASSSTSGAYYGYTF TGTGCCAGCAGCTCCACCTCCGGGGCCTACTATGGCTACACCTTC
- TRBJ1-2 - TRBV7-9 CASSEDGTGDYGYTF TGTGCCAGCAGCGAAGACGGAACAGGTGATTATGGCTACACCTTC
TRBD2 TRBJ2-3 - TRBV4-1 CASSQDLGSGRQYF TGCGCCAGCAGCCAAGATCTAGGTAGCGGGAGGCAGTATTTT
- TRBJ1-1 once TRBV2 CASSLQREAFF TGTGCCAGCAGCCTTCAACGAGAAGCTTTCTTT
TRBD1 TRBJ2-2 - TRBV7-9 CASSFGQGVGTGELFF TGTGCCAGCAGCTTTGGACAGGGGGTAGGCACCGGGGAGCTGTTTTTT
TRBD1 TRBJ2-3 - TRBV19 CASSPGQPDTQYF TGTGCCAGTAGTCCGGGACAGCCAGATACGCAGTATTTT
TRBD1 TRBJ2-1 - TRBV15 CATSTWDSVLSSYNEQFF TGTGCCACCAGCACTTGGGACAGCGTCCTTAGCTCCTACAATGAGCAGTTCTTC
TRBD1 TRBJ2-5 - TRBV5-1 CASSRTGGEETQYF TGCGCCAGCAGCAGGACAGGGGGCGAAGAGACCCAGTACTTC
- TRBJ2-4 - TRBV11-2 CASSLDGAKNIQYF TGTGCCAGCAGCTTAGATGGAGCCAAAAACATTCAGTACTTC
TRBD1 TRBJ1-4 - TRBV27 CASPTCIAPGQGGEKLFF TGTGCCAGCCCTACCTGCATCGCGCCGGGACAGGGAGGCGAAAAACTGTTTTTT
- TRBJ1-1 few TRBV27 CASSLTPNTEAFF TGTGCCAGCAGTCTAACCCCGAACACTGAAGCTTTCTTT
- TRBJ2-5 - TRBV7-2 CASSLAWGQLETQYF TGTGCCAGCAGCTTAGCTTGGGGGCAATTGGAGACCCAGTACTTC
- TRBJ1-2 - TRBV6-5 CASSYTRIHLGYTF TGTGCCAGCAGTTACACCAGGATTCATCTTGGCTACACCTTC
TRBD2 TRBJ2-1 - TRBV6-1 CASSEASGYHYYNEQFF TGTGCCAGCAGTGAAGCTAGCGGGTACCACTATTACAATGAGCAGTTCTTC
- TRBJ1-1 few TRBV20-1 CSAQGVTEAFF TGCAGTGCACAGGGTGTCACTGAAGCTTTCTTT
- TRBJ1-5 - TRBV2 CASSAGVGDQPQHF TGTGCCAGCAGTGCAGGGGTGGGGGATCAGCCCCAGCATTTT
- TRBJ1-3 - TRBV2 CASGDRSSGNTIYF TGTGCCAGCGGTGACAGGAGCTCTGGAAACACCATATATTTT
- TRBJ1-1 - TRBV15 CATSARRQGISEAFF TGTGCCACCAGCGCACGCCGTCAGGGTATCTCTGAAGCTTTCTTT
- TRBJ1-1 once TRBV7-2 CASSLKAEGTAFF TGTGCCAGCAGCTTAAAGGCTGAAGGTACAGCTTTCTTT
TRBD1 TRBJ1-1 - TRBV2 CASIKKGSGTGVLMNTEAFF TGTGCCAGCATTAAGAAGGGTTCCGGGACAGGAGTCCTCATGAACACTGAAGCTTTCTTT
- TRBJ1-1 - TRBV5-1 CASSLGHRDNTEAFF TGCGCCAGCAGCTTGGGTCACAGGGACAACACTGAAGCTTTCTTT
TRBD1 TRBJ1-1 - TRBV19 CASRARTGPMNTEAFF TGTGCCAGTAGAGCCCGGACAGGGCCGATGAACACTGAAGCTTTCTTT
- TRBJ1-3 - TRBV2 CASSAPGSVGNTIYF TGTGCCAGCAGTGCACCAGGGTCGGTTGGAAACACCATATATTTT
TRBD1 TRBJ2-2 - TRBV5-1 CASSRTGENTGELFF TGCGCCAGCAGCCGGACAGGGGAAAACACCGGGGAGCTGTTTTTT
- TRBJ1-5 once TRBV5-5 CASSPGDSNQPQHF TGTGCCAGCAGCCCTGGGGACAGCAATCAGCCCCAGCATTTT
- TRBJ2-1 - TRBV20-1 CSALTNNEQFF TGCAGTGCTCTAACGAACAATGAGCAGTTCTTC
TRBD1 TRBJ2-2 - TRBV4-1 CASSYTGTAPGELFF TGCGCCAGCAGCTATACTGGGACAGCTCCCGGGGAGCTGTTTTTT
TRBD2 TRBJ2-7 - TRBV19 CASQRTSGGQNEQYF TGTGCCAGTCAGAGGACTAGCGGGGGGCAAAACGAGCAGTACTTC
- TRBJ1-2 - TRBV27 CASSSAGAWDGYTF TGTGCCAGCAGTTCGGCAGGGGCCTGGGATGGCTACACCTTC
- TRBJ2-2 - TRBV14 CASSQERLTETNTGELFF TGTGCCAGCAGCCAAGAGCGACTCACCGAGACGAACACCGGGGAGCTGTTTTTT
- TRBJ1-2 - TRBV6-5 CASKRPGGNYGYTF TGTGCCAGCAAAAGGCCCGGCGGGAACTATGGCTACACCTTC